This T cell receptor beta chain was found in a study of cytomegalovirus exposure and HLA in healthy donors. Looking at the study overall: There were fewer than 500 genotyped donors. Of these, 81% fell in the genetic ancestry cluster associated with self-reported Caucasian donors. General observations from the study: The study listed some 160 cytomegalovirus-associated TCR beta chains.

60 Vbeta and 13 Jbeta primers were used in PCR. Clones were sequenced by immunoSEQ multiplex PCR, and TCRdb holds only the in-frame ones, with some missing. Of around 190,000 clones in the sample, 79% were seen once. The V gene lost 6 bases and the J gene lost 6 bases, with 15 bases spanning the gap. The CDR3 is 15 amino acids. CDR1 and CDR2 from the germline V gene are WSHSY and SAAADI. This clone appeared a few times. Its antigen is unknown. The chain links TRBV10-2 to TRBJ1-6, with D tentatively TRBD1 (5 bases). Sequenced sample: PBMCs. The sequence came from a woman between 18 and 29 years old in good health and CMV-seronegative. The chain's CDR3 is CASREAGLGNSPLHF. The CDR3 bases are TGCGCCAGCAGAGAAGCAGGGCTCGGTAATTCACCCCTCCACTTT.